Here is one TCR beta chain with its context. This entry is derived from a study of blood T cell repertoires in COVID-19. About the research overall: Whether acute or convalescent, the COVID-19 samples came from the United States, Italy and Spain.

The CDR3 length is 15 residues. The germline gives CDR1 LGHNA, CDR2 YNFKEQ. Trimming stripped 4 bases from V and 2 bases from J, with 14 bases between. The authors' processing: For nucleated cells, counts were estimated from reference gene primer amplification. Profiled with immunoSEQ multiplex PCR; TCRdb holds only in-frame clones, not every one. The DNA gave D and trimming, while V, J and clone size come from that table. The repertoire holds some 400,000 clones, with approximately 92% as singletons. The J gene is TRBJ1-2, the V gene TRBV4-2; D ambiguous. The sequence came from a man aged 25-45 years who had recovered from COVID-19. Sequencing used PBMCs or T cells enriched from blood (not recorded which). The DNA of the CDR3 is TGTGCCAGCAGCCCCGCCAATGGCGGGAACTATGGCTACACCTTC. This sequence encodes CASSPANGGNYGYTF.